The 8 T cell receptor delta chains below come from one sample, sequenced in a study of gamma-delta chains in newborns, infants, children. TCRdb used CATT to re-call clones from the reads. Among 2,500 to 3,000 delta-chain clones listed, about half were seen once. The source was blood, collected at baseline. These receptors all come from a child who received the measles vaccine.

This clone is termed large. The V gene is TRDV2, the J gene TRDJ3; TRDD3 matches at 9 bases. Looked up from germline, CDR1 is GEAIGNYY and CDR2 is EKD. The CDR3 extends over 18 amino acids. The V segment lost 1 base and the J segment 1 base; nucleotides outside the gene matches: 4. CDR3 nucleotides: TGTGCCTGTGACACTGTGGGGGATAGTTCCTGGGACACCCGACAGATGTTTTTC. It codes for CACDTVGDSSWDTRQMFF.

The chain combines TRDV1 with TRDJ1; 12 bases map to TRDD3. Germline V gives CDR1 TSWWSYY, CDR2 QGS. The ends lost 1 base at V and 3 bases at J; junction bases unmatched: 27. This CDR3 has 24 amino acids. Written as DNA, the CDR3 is TGTGCTCTTGGGGAACGGGACCGACCTTCCTACCTCTGGGGGATACGCGAGGGTTCCGATAAACTCATCTTT. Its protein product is CALGERDRPSYLWGIREGSDKLIF.

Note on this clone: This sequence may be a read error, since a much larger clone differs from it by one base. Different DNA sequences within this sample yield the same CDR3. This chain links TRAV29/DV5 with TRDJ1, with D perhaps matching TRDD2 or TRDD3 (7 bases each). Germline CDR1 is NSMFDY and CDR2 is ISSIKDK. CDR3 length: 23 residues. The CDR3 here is CAASEASPSLKLGGTPYTDKLIF. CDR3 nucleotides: TGTGCGGCAAGCGAAGCGAGCCCTTCCTTGAAGCTTGGGGGAACCCCTTACACCGATAAACTCATCTTT.

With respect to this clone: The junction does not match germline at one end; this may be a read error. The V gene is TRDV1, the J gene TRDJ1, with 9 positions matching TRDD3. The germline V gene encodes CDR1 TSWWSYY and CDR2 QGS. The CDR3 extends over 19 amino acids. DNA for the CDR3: TGTGCTCTTAGGGAAACTTGGCGGGGGATACCTCTTCACACCGATAAACTCATCTTT. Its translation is CALRETWRGIPLHTDKLIF.

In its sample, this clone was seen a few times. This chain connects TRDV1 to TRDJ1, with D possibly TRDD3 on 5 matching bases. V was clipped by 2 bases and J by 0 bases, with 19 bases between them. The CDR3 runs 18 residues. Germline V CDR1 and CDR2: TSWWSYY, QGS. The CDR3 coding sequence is TGTGCTCTTGGGGAATCTCCCTCGTACTGGACCTACACCGATAAACTCATCTTT. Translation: CALGESPSYWTYTDKLIF.

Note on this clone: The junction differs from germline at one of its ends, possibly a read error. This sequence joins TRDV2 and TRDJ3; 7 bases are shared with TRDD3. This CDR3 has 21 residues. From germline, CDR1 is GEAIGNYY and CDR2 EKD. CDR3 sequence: CASDSIRTGDLLSWDTRQMFF. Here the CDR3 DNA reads TGTGCCAGTGACTCCATCCGTACTGGGGACTTACTCTCCTGGGACACCCGACAGATGTTTTTC.

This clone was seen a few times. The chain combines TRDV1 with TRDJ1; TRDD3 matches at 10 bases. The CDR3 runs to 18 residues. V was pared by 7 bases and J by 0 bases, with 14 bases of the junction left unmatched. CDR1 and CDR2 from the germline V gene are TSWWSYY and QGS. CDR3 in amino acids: CALVRYYGTGGYTDKLIF. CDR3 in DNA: TGTGCTCTTGTGCGTTACTACGGCACTGGGGGATACACCGATAAACTCATCTTT.

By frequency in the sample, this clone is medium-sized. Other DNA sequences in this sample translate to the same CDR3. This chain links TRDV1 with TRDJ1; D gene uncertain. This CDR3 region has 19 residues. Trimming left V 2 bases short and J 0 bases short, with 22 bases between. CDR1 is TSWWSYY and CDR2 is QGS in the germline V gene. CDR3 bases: TGTGCTCTTGGGGAAATATGGTTCCCCTTGGGACCTTACACCGATAAACTCATCTTT. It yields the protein CALGEIWFPLGPYTDKLIF.